The subject of this entry is one T cell receptor beta chain. Original processing notes: Nucleated cell counts were estimated from reference gene primer amplification. Some clones are missing from TCRdb's copy, which holds only in-frame ones; the method was immunoSEQ multiplex PCR. The DNA gave D and trimming, while V, J and clone size come from that table. Of approximately 74,000 clones in the sample, around 79% are singletons; the top ten hold approximately 16%. These data belong to a study of blood T cell repertoires in COVID-19. At the level of the study: Sites across the United States, Italy and Spain contributed samples from acute and convalescent COVID-19. PBMCs, B-cell-depleted T cells, or T cells were the source of the cDNA or gDNA that made up the material.

This sequence originates from a man aged 55 to 70 with acute or convalescent COVID-19. Source material: peripheral blood.

CDR3 in DNA: TGTGCCAGCAGTAGGACAGAGGCCTCCTACGAGCAGTACTTC. This translates into CASSRTEASYEQYF. The V call is TRBV25-1, the J call TRBJ2-7; a possible D gene is TRBD1 (6 bases). The CDR3 runs to 14 residues. Germline-derived CDR1 and CDR2 are MGHDK and SYGVNS. With 5 bases removed from V and 0 bases from J, the gap between germline ends came to 11 bases.